One sample yielded the 29 T cell receptor beta chains listed below, sequenced in a study of blood T cell repertoires in COVID-19. The repertoire was sequenced with immunoSEQ multiplex PCR; TCRdb's copy has only in-frame clones and lacks some. The sample holds 250,000 to 300,000 clones; around nine tenths are singletons and the top ten take about 10%. Sequencing input: peripheral blood. These receptors were obtained from a woman aged 25 to 39 with COVID-19, enrolled during active disease.

This sequence joins TRBV15 and TRBJ2-7; 12 positions agree with TRBD2. Germline CDR1 LNHNV, CDR2 YYDKDF (reference sequence). The V and J ends lost 5 bases and 1 base, in that order; junction bases with no gene match: 3. The CDR3 is 15 residues long. The chain's CDR3 is CATSSGLAGSYEQYF. DNA for the CDR3: TGTGCCACCAGCTCAGGACTAGCGGGATCCTACGAGCAGTACTTC.

The chain carries TRBV19 and TRBJ2-1, with 8 bases matching TRBD1. J lost 3 bases, V lost 5 bases, and 6 bases had no gene match. In germline, CDR1 is LNHDA, CDR2 SQIVND (reference sequence). This CDR3 region has 15 residues. CDR3 loop: CASSSGTGRYNEQFF. For the CDR3, the DNA is TGTGCCAGTAGTTCCGGGACAGGCCGCTACAATGAGCAGTTCTTC.

This clone was detected once. This chain links TRBV7-9 with TRBJ2-1; 15 bases map to TRBD2. Germline-derived CDR1 and CDR2 are SEHNR and FQNEAQ (reference sequence). J gave up 10 bases and V 5 bases, and 9 bases lay outside the gene matches. This CDR3 spans 16 amino acids. DNA for the CDR3: TGTGCCAGCAGCACCTGGACTAGCGGGAGGGAAGGGGAGCAGTTCTTC. It is translated as CASSTWTSGREGEQFF.

V is TRBV11-2 and J is TRBJ2-5; 9 nucleotides line up with TRBD2. V lost 3 bases to trimming and J lost 3 bases; unmatched junction nucleotides: 2. CDR1 and CDR2 from the germline V gene are SGHAT and FQNNGV. The CDR3 spans 14 residues. DNA for the CDR3: TGTGCCAGCAGCTTCCGCGGGAGGGAAGAGACCCAGTACTTC. The encoded protein is CASSFRGREETQYF.

The V call is TRBV2, the J call TRBJ1-1; no clear D gene. The germline CDR1 and CDR2 sequences are SNHLY and FYNNEI. The V end was cut by 0 bases, the J end by 4 bases, with 12 bases between. The length of the CDR3 is 15 residues. The CDR3 protein is CASSEARQDITEAFF. The CDR3 bases are TGTGCCAGCAGTGAAGCTCGGCAGGATATCACTGAAGCTTTCTTT.

The chain combines TRBV2 with TRBJ2-1; D is ambiguous. Germline V gives CDR1 SNHLY, CDR2 FYNNEI. Trimming left V 4 bases short and J 9 bases short, with 7 bases between. The CDR3 is 11 residues long. This CDR3 is CASSGVGEQFF. CDR3 DNA: TGTGCCAGCAGTGGTGTCGGTGAGCAGTTCTTC.

The rearrangement uses TRBV6-6 and TRBJ2-1; D is possibly TRBD1 (6 bases). CDR1 and CDR2 (germline): MNHNY, SVGAGI (reference sequence). The germline V and J ends were trimmed by 5 bases and 7 bases, with 24 bases remaining between them. This CDR3 spans 17 amino acids. CDR3 DNA sequence: TGTGCCAGCAGTCTCTTCCGGTCAGCCCCTACAGGGAATGAGCAGTTCTTC. It specifies CASSLFRSAPTGNEQFF.

The gene calls are TRBV27 and TRBJ1-1; TRBD1 agrees at 10 bases. Unmatched junction bases numbered 4, after V lost 6 bases and J lost 3 bases. There are 14 residues in the CDR3. Germline V gene sequence: CDR1 MNHEY, CDR2 SMNVEV (reference sequence). The DNA of the CDR3 is TGTGCCAGCAGGTGGACAGGGGGTTACACTGAAGCTTTCTTT. Residues: CASRWTGGYTEAFF.

The V and J genes are TRBV3-1 (or the pseudogene TRBV3-2) and TRBJ1-2, with D perhaps TRBD1 (5 bases). The V gene lost 0 bases and the J gene lost 6 bases, with 20 bases spanning the gap. Germline V gene lookup returns CDR1 LGHDT and CDR2 YNNKEL (reference sequence). The CDR3 is 17 amino acids. CDR3 region: CASSQDLYRGLQDGYTF. In nucleotides, the CDR3 is TGTGCCAGCAGCCAAGATCTTTATAGGGGACTCCAGGATGGCTACACCTTC.

The chain employs TRBV21-1 and TRBJ2-4; the table gives TRBD2 as D, unverified against the DNA. TRBV21-1 is marked as a pseudogene. This CDR3 region has 17 residues. CDR3 loop: CATKTSGRAPAKNIQYF. The DNA of the CDR3 is TGTGCCACCAAGACTAGCGGGAGGGCTCCGGCCAAAAACATTCAGTACTTC.

The V and J genes are TRBV5-1 and TRBJ1-1, with 8 nucleotides matching TRBD1. The CDR3 runs 15 residues. V was clipped by 0 bases and J by 5 bases; unmatched bases: 6. Per the germline V gene, CDR1 is SGHRS and CDR2 is YFSETQ. The CDR3 sequence: CASSLDGQGLTEAFF. The CDR3 DNA is TGCGCCAGCAGCTTGGATGGACAGGGTCTTACTGAAGCTTTCTTT. Complete variable domain (other parts from reference TRBV5-1 and TRBJ1-1): KAGVTQTPRYLIKTRGQQVTLSCSPISGHRSVSWYQQTPGQGLQFLFEYFSETQRNKGNFPGRFSGRQFSNSRSEMNVSTLELGDSALYLCASSLDGQGLTEAFFGQGTRLTVV.

The rearrangement joins TRBV2 to TRBJ1-1; D is ambiguous. CDR1 is SNHLY and CDR2 is FYNNEI in the germline V gene. The CDR3 has 11 residues. Trimming took off 7 bases at V and 1 base at J, with 4 bases between the two ends. DNA of the CDR3: TGTGCCAGCACGAGGAACACTGAAGCTTTCTTT. Its protein product is CASTRNTEAFF.

This clone was seen more than once but under ten times. The chain couples TRBV7-9 to TRBJ2-7; TRBD2 agrees at 11 bases. The V and J ends lost 5 bases and 7 bases, in that order; junction bases with no gene match: 13. Germline CDR1 is SEHNR and CDR2 is FQNEAQ (reference sequence). This CDR3 is 16 amino acids long. The CDR3 protein is CASSHPLTSGIGEQYF. CDR3 nucleotides: TGTGCCAGCAGCCACCCTTTGACTAGCGGGATCGGGGAGCAGTACTTC.

This clone was recorded a few times. The J gene is TRBJ2-7, the V gene TRBV18; the D is unclear. The CDR3 sequence is 13 residues long. V dropped 3 bases and J dropped 7 bases, with 13 bases sitting between them. CDR1 and CDR2 from the germline V gene are KGHSH and LQKENI. CDR3 bases: TGTGCCAGCTCACCGGGCAGGCAATGGGAGCAGTACTTC. It specifies CASSPGRQWEQYF.

J is TRBJ1-1 and V is TRBV5-6; unclear D gene. The CDR3 spans 14 residues. The V end lost 0 bases, the J end lost 1 base, and 7 bases lay between the germline ends. Germline V gene data show CDR1 as SGHDT and CDR2 as YYEEEE. CDR3 amino acids: CASSLGRTNTEAFF. The CDR3 nucleotides read TGTGCCAGCAGCTTGGGCAGAACGAACACTGAAGCTTTCTTT.

The chain employs TRBV3-1 (or the pseudogene TRBV3-2) and TRBJ1-6, with unresolved D. Trimming pared 4 bases from V and 10 bases from J, leaving 17 bases between. The CDR3 is made up of 15 amino acids. Germline-derived CDR1 and CDR2 are LGHDT and YNNKEL (reference sequence). CDR3 nucleotides: TGTGCCAGCAGCCCCCCGGAGGCGGAGGACTCACCCCTCCACTTT. It specifies CASSPPEAEDSPLHF.

This clone occurred once. V and J are TRBV29-1 and TRBJ1-2; D remains ambiguous. Germline CDR1 reads SQVTM; CDR2 reads ANQGSEA. CDR3 length equals 15 residues. V lost 0 bases and J lost 2, with 13 bases in between. The CDR3 DNA reads TGCAGCGTTGAAGAGGGCGGGCCAGAGAACTATGGCTACACCTTC. Protein: CSVEEGGPENYGYTF.

The V call is TRBV28, the J call TRBJ1-2; D gene ambiguous. This CDR3 comprises 12 residues. The V end was cut by 8 bases, the J end by 2 bases, with 9 bases between. Germline V gives CDR1 MDHEN, CDR2 SYDVKM. The CDR3 DNA reads TGTGCCAGCGCAGACACGAACTATGGCTACACCTTC. Its translation: CASADTNYGYTF.

J is TRBJ1-3 and V is TRBV19, with a possible D match to TRBD1 (6 bases). The V gene's germline CDR1 is LNHDA and CDR2 SQIVND (reference sequence). This CDR3 is 15 amino acids long. V was pared by 4 bases and J by 4 bases, with 14 bases between. DNA for the CDR3: TGTGCCAGTAGTAGGACACAGGGAAGCGGAAACACCATATATTTT. Amino acid sequence: CASSRTQGSGNTIYF.

The genes are TRBV28 and TRBJ1-3; D may be TRBD1 (6 bases). Germline V gene data show CDR1 as MDHEN and CDR2 as SYDVKM. Trimming took off 2 bases at V and 0 bases at J, with 11 bases between the two ends. The CDR3 totals 16 residues. This CDR3 is CASSLTGTTSGNTIYF. In DNA form, the CDR3 reads TGTGCCAGCAGTTTAACAGGGACTACCTCTGGAAACACCATATATTTT.

About this clone: An end of the junction does not agree with germline; a read error may underlie this. The chain links TRBV7-7 to TRBJ2-1; 7 bases line up with TRBD1. Germline V gene lookup returns CDR1 SSHAT and CDR2 FNYEAQ (reference sequence). This CDR3 comprises 15 residues. CDR3 sequence: CASSLGQSLHNEQFF. Here the CDR3 DNA reads TGTGCTAGCAGCTTGGGACAGAGCTTGCACAATGAGCAGTTCTTC.

This sequence joins TRBV2 and TRBJ1-5, with 7 nucleotides matching TRBD1. V shed 6 bases and J 0 bases; nucleotides not matched to a gene: 2. The CDR3 loop spans 14 amino acids. Per germline, CDR1 SNHLY and CDR2 FYNNEI. The CDR3 DNA is TGTGCCAGCAGCAGGGACAGTAGCAATCAGCCCCAGCATTTT. This codes for CASSRDSSNQPQHF. Drawing the rest from reference TRBV2 and TRBJ1-5, the complete variable domain is EPEVTQTPSHQVTQMGQEVILRCVPISNHLYFYWYRQILGQKVEFLVSFYNNEISEKSEIFDDQFSVERPDGSNFTLKIRSTKLEDSAMYFCASSRDSSNQPQHFGDGTRLSIL.

The gene calls are TRBV3-1 (or the pseudogene TRBV3-2) and TRBJ2-1, with a weak D call TRBD2 (6 bases). The CDR3 length is 15 residues. The V end lost 1 base, the J end lost 8 bases, and 15 bases lay between the germline ends. In germline, CDR1 is LGHDT, CDR2 YNNKEL (reference sequence). The chain's CDR3 is CASSQVSAGRYEQFF. The CDR3, as DNA: TGTGCCAGCAGCCAAGTTTCGGCGGGAAGGTATGAGCAGTTCTTC.

This clone was counted once. This chain joins TRBV7-3 and TRBJ2-7, with TRBD2 identical over 8 bases. Germline CDR1 reads SGHTA; CDR2 reads FQGTGA. The CDR3 covers 16 residues. Losses at the gene ends were 2 bases for V and 2 bases for J; bases not matched to a gene: 8. The CDR3: CASSLGRSGGAYEQYF. The CDR3 nucleotides read TGTGCCAGCAGCTTAGGCCGAAGCGGGGGCGCCTACGAGCAGTACTTC.

Ten or more counts support this clone. The chain employs TRBV10-2 and TRBJ2-7; 7 nucleotides match TRBD1. The CDR3 consists of 14 residues. Germline CDR1 and CDR2: WSHSY and SAAADI. Trimming cost V 4 bases and J 6 bases; bases outside gene matches: 9. This chain's CDR3 is CASSGKRGRAEQYF. The CDR3 DNA is TGCGCCAGCAGTGGAAAAAGGGGGCGCGCCGAGCAGTACTTC.

The chain links TRBV5-6 to TRBJ1-6; unclear D gene. CDR1 SGHDT and CDR2 YYEEEE come from the germline V gene. V was trimmed by 4 bases and J by 10 bases, leaving 12 bases between them. The CDR3 contains 13 residues. The DNA of the CDR3 is TGTGCCAGCAGCCAGGACTCAGGATCACCCCTCCACTTT. This sequence encodes CASSQDSGSPLHF.

The V call is TRBV19, the J call TRBJ2-3; no clear D gene. This CDR3 is built from 16 residues. The germline CDR1 and CDR2 sequences are LNHDA and SQIVND (reference sequence). V was pared by 3 bases and J by 2 bases, with 15 bases between. CDR3 sequence: CASSIRRPLLTDTQYF. CDR3 coding DNA: TGTGCCAGTAGTATCCGGCGGCCGTTACTCACAGATACGCAGTATTTT. Full variable domain (remainder filled in from reference TRBV19 and TRBJ2-3): DGGITQSPKYLFRKEGQNVTLSCEQNLNHDAMYWYRQDPGQGLRLIYYSQIVNDFQKGDIAEGYSVSREKKESFPLTVTSAQKNPTAFYLCASSIRRPLLTDTQYFGPGTRLTVL.

V is TRBV4-1 and J is TRBJ1-2; a weak D match, TRBD1 (5 bases). The germline gives CDR1 MGHRA, CDR2 YSYEKL. V was pared by 1 base and J by 6 bases, with 12 bases between. This CDR3 comprises 14 residues. CDR3 region: CASSQGPGLDGYTF. For the CDR3, the DNA is TGCGCCAGCAGCCAAGGACCAGGGCTGGATGGCTACACCTTC.

The chain links TRBV6-4 to TRBJ2-1; 7 bases map to TRBD1. This CDR3 comprises 16 residues. Unmatched junction bases numbered 13, after V lost 6 bases and J lost 5 bases. CDR1 is MRHNA, CDR2 SNTAGT, per germline. The CDR3 loop is CASSDTQGRGDNEQFF. As DNA, the CDR3 is TGTGCCAGCAGCGACACACAGGGGAGAGGGGACAATGAGCAGTTCTTC.